Listed here are 19 T cell receptor beta chains from one sample, sequenced in a study of blood T cell repertoires in COVID-19. Generated by immunoSEQ multiplex PCR, the TCRdb table keeps only in-frame clones and is missing some. The sample holds some 300,000 clones, 70% to 90% seen once. Material for sequencing was peripheral blood. The receptors shown here come from a woman aged 30 to 39 who had recovered from COVID-19.

The chain couples TRBV30 to TRBJ1-2, with D hard to call. Germline values: CDR1 GTSNPN, CDR2 SVGIG (reference sequence). Trimming removed 3 bases from V and 3 bases from J, with 8 bases in between. CDR3 length equals 12 residues. The DNA of the CDR3 is TGTGCCTGGAGCGGGGTTTACTATGGCTACACCTTC. Residues: CAWSGVYYGYTF.

This chain links TRBV4-3 with TRBJ2-7, with D tentatively TRBD2 (6 bases). The germline V gene has CDR1 LGHNA and CDR2 YSLEER. V gave up 4 bases and J gave up 2 bases, with 24 bases separating them. The CDR3 totals 18 residues. CDR3 loop: CASSREAGTPDGAYEQYF. The CDR3 DNA follows: TGCGCCAGCAGCCGCGAAGCTGGGACTCCGGATGGAGCCTACGAGCAGTACTTC.

The J gene is TRBJ1-5, the V gene TRBV4-2, with a tentative D call TRBD1 (6 bases). Germline loops: CDR1 LGHNA, CDR2 YNFKEQ. Trimming removed 6 bases from V and 0 bases from J, with 12 bases in between. The CDR3 runs to 15 residues. The CDR3 loop reads CASSPGTPSNQPQHF. For the CDR3, the DNA is TGTGCCAGCAGTCCAGGGACACCTAGCAATCAGCCCCAGCATTTT.

V is TRBV10-3 and J is TRBJ1-5, with 7 bases that match TRBD1. The CDR3 is 14 residues long. Germline assignment: CDR1 ENHRY and CDR2 SYGVKD. The ends lost 4 bases at V and 1 base at J; junction bases unmatched: 1. The CDR3, as DNA: TGTGCCATCAGTGGACAGGGAAGCAATCAGCCCCAGCATTTT. Its protein product is CAISGQGSNQPQHF.

The V and J genes are TRBV10-3 and TRBJ2-2; D uncertain. Germline CDR1 ENHRY, CDR2 SYGVKD. The CDR3 loop spans 14 amino acids. Trimming took off 4 bases at V and 3 bases at J, with 9 bases between the two ends. The CDR3 DNA sequence: TGTGCCATCAGTGGATTCCAGGACACCGGGGAGCTGTTTTTT. It encodes CAISGFQDTGELFF.

The chain links TRBV9 to TRBJ2-6, with D possibly matching TRBD1 (6 bases). The CDR3 is made up of 18 amino acids. The germline V gene encodes CDR1 SGDLS and CDR2 YYNGEE. Trimming stripped 0 bases from V and 0 bases from J, with 13 bases between. For the CDR3, the DNA is TGTGCCAGCAGCGTAGCCCTACAGGGTGGCTCTGGGGCCAACGTCCTGACTTTC. It yields the protein CASSVALQGGSGANVLTF.

This chain uses TRBV15 with TRBJ2-5; 7 bases fit TRBD2. Germline CDR1 LNHNV, CDR2 YYDKDF (reference sequence). The CDR3 length is 13 residues. V shed 3 bases, J shed 2 bases, and the junction held 0 bases outside the gene matches. CDR3 sequence: CATSRGGQETQYF. Here the CDR3 DNA reads TGTGCCACCAGCAGGGGGGGGCAAGAGACCCAGTACTTC.

DNA of the CDR3: TGTGCCAGCAGAACCGGGACAGGGGGGACCGGGGAGCTGTTTTTT. This sequence encodes CASRTGTGGTGELFF. The V and J genes are TRBV5-4 and TRBJ2-2; 11 bases are a match to TRBD1. Per germline, CDR1 SGHNT and CDR2 YYREEE (reference sequence). The V gene end was trimmed by 5 bases and the J gene end by 5 bases; junction bases not matched to a gene: 5. This CDR3 spans 15 amino acids.

This chain links TRBV29-1 with TRBJ1-2; D perhaps matches TRBD1 (6 bases). Per germline, CDR1 SQVTM and CDR2 ANQGSEA. Trimming stripped 5 bases from V and 7 bases from J, with 14 bases between. This CDR3 is built from 12 residues. The CDR3 region is CSVRTDLGGYTF. CDR3 sequence (DNA): TGCAGCGTTCGGACAGATCTCGGTGGCTACACCTTC.

V and J are TRBV7-9 and TRBJ1-2, with TRBD1 matching over 9 bases. Germline loops: CDR1 SEHNR, CDR2 FQNEAQ (reference sequence). This CDR3 is built from 15 residues. Trimming removed 3 bases from V and 7 bases from J; junction bases left unmatched: 9. The DNA for the CDR3 is TGTGCCAGCAGCTTGCTTCCGGGACAGGGATCTGGCTACACCTTC. Translation: CASSLLPGQGSGYTF. The full variable domain, rest sourced from reference TRBV7-9 and TRBJ1-2, is DTGVSQNPRHKITKRGQNVTFRCDPISEHNRLYWYRQTLGQGPEFLTYFQNEAQLEKSRLLSDRFSAERPKGSFSTLEIQRTEQGDSAMYLCASSLLPGQGSGYTFGSGTRLTVV.

The chain is built from TRBV5-3 and TRBJ2-5; possible D gene TRBD1, 5 bases. TRBV5-3 is classed as an ORF, of uncertain function. Trimming shortened V by 2 bases and J by 2 bases, and 10 bases separated the two germline ends. The CDR3 covers 14 residues. CDR3 DNA: TGTGCCAGAAGCTTACCGACAGCTCAAGAGACCCAGTACTTC. The encoded protein is CARSLPTAQETQYF.

The chain employs TRBV6-2 or TRBV6-3 and TRBJ1-2, with D possibly being TRBD1 (5 bases). Trimming left V 2 bases short and J 7 bases short, with 14 bases between. Germline V lookup: CDR1 MNHEY, CDR2 SVGEGT. The CDR3 is 14 residues long. CDR3 in amino acids: CASSYGGGVLGYTF. CDR3 coding DNA: TGTGCCAGCAGTTACGGGGGAGGGGTACTTGGCTACACCTTC.

This clone has just a few counts. The J gene is TRBJ2-7, the V gene TRBV30; D possibly corresponds to TRBD2 (6 bases). Looked up from germline, CDR1 is GTSNPN and CDR2 is SVGIG (reference sequence). Trimming removed 0 bases at V and 3 bases at J, with 21 bases between. This CDR3 spans 17 amino acids. The CDR3 sequence: CAWSVLVRSGGFYEQYF. In DNA, the CDR3 is TGTGCCTGGAGTGTACTTGTTCGTAGCGGCGGTTTCTACGAGCAGTACTTC.

The chain is built from TRBV11-1 and TRBJ2-5; 9 nucleotides match TRBD2. The germline V gene has CDR1 SGHAT and CDR2 FQDESV (reference sequence). Trimming at V came to 3 bases and at J to 2 bases, leaving 4 bases not matched to a gene. The CDR3 contains 15 residues. The CDR3 nucleotides are TGTGCCAGCAGCTTCCTGGCGGGGGGGCAAGAGACCCAGTACTTC. Translated: CASSFLAGGQETQYF.

The genes are TRBV9 and TRBJ2-2, with 7 bases aligning to TRBD1. The germline V gene encodes CDR1 SGDLS and CDR2 YYNGEE. With V trimmed by 3 bases and J by 3 bases, 11 bases remained unmatched. The CDR3 is 17 amino acids. Here the CDR3 DNA reads TGTGCCAGCAGCGCTACAGGGGCCCCCTTGGACACCGGGGAGCTGTTTTTT. This codes for CASSATGAPLDTGELFF.

The chain employs TRBV18 and TRBJ1-6; D perhaps matches TRBD1 (5 bases). V lost 2 bases and J lost 6, with 11 bases in between. This CDR3 has 15 residues. CDR1 is KGHSH, CDR2 LQKENI, per germline. CDR3 DNA: TGTGCCAGCTCACCATCTCAGGGTCTTAATTCACCCCTCCACTTT. Residues: CASSPSQGLNSPLHF.

The table lists this clone with many counts. The V gene is TRBV6-1, the J gene TRBJ2-6; weak D call: TRBD2 (5 bases). The CDR3 totals 16 residues. Germline CDR1 is MNHNS and CDR2 is SASEGT. The V end lost 4 bases, the J end lost 0 bases, and 10 bases lay between the germline ends. The CDR3 loop reads CASSAQRPSGANVLTF. The CDR3 DNA reads TGTGCCAGCAGTGCACAGCGGCCCTCTGGGGCCAACGTCCTGACTTTC.

Notes on this clone: The germline gene is not matched at one end of the junction; a read error may be the cause. The chain has TRBV28 and TRBJ2-7; D uncertain. The CDR3 runs 10 residues. Germline CDR1 and CDR2: MDHEN and SYDVKM. The CDR3 is CASSSFEQYF. Written as DNA, the CDR3 is TGTGCCAGCAGTTCCTTCGAGCAGTACTTC.

The V gene is TRBV4-1, the J gene TRBJ1-6, with a weak D call TRBD1 (6 bases). V was trimmed by 1 base and J by 2 bases, leaving 9 bases between them. This CDR3 contains 16 residues. Germline lookup yields CDR1 MGHRA and CDR2 YSYEKL. Here the CDR3 reads CASSQGQVPYNSPLHF. CDR3 in DNA: TGCGCCAGCAGCCAAGGACAGGTCCCCTATAATTCACCCCTCCACTTT.